A single sample is the source of the 25 T cell receptor beta chains below, sequenced in a study of T cells in women clearing cervical HPV infection. Data came from immunoSEQ multiplex PCR; TCRdb stores just in-frame clones and leaves some out. This sample's table has roughly 14,000 clones. The specimen sequenced was blood buffy coat. These receptors were taken from a woman between 18 and 69 years old with a cervical HPV16 infection that either progressed to CIN3+ or cleared (not recorded which).

Concerning this clone itself: The read ends 3 residues early relative to the CDR3; the germline J gene fills the gap. The V call is TRBV7-6, the J call TRBJ2-1, with a tentative D call TRBD1 (5 bases). Germline CDR1 SGHVS, CDR2 FNYEAQ. V lost 2 bases, J lost 5 bases, and 13 bases lay in between. The CDR3 consists of 15 residues. The CDR3 bases that were read are TGTGCCAGCAGCTTAACAGTAGGGGTTGACAATGAG. Amino acids: CASSLTVGVDNE. The complete CDR3 reads CASSLTVGVDNEQFF.

As to this clone: The read terminates 3 residues ahead of where the CDR3 ends, so the germline J gene completes it. This sequence joins TRBV18 and TRBJ1-2; tentative D call: TRBD1 (5 bases). Germline V CDR1 and CDR2: KGHSH, LQKENI. The CDR3 covers 12 residues. CDR3 residues: CASSPRGSDYTF. The CDR3 DNA, read in part, is TGTGCCAGCTCACCACGGGGCAGCGAC.

As to this clone: The read gets to within 3 residues of the CDR3 end, and the germline J gene fills in the rest. This rearrangement joins TRBV6-2 or TRBV6-3 to TRBJ2-5; 9 bases align to TRBD1. The CDR3 loop spans 16 amino acids. Germline loops: CDR1 MNHEY, CDR2 SVGEGT. Losses at the gene ends were 5 bases for V and 4 bases for J; bases not matched to a gene: 11. The CDR3 bases that were read are TGTGCCAGCAGTGGGGGGGGACAGGGAGAGAGAGAGACC. Its protein product is CASSGGGQGERET. The full CDR3 protein is CASSGGGQGERETQYF.

As to this clone: The read falls 3 residues short of the CDR3 end, and the missing part is taken from the germline J gene. This rearrangement joins TRBV19 to TRBJ1-2, with a tentative D call TRBD1 (6 bases). CDR3 length equals 18 residues. CDR1 and CDR2 from the germline V gene are LNHDA and SQIVND (reference sequence). CDR3 DNA, as far as it was read: TGTGCCTCTTCCCTGACTAGCGGGGGCGCTCCCGGACGATACGAC. This gives the protein CASSLTSGGAPGRYD. The entire CDR3 reads CASSLTSGGAPGRYDYTF.

Note on this clone: The CDR3 end is not reached by the read, which stops 3 residues before it; the germline J gene fills it in. The V gene is TRBV4-2, the J gene TRBJ2-2; TRBD1 agrees at 7 bases. The CDR3 totals 16 residues. J lost 7 bases, V lost 0 bases, and 8 bases had no gene match. Germline V gene lookup returns CDR1 LGHNA and CDR2 YNFKEQ. CDR3 sequence: CASSQEFRQGHGELFF. The sequenced part of the CDR3 DNA is TGTGCCAGCAGCCAAGAGTTTAGACAGGGACACGGGGAG.

Concerning this clone: The CDR3 is cut off 3 residues early in the read; its end comes from the germline J gene. The rearrangement joins TRBV2 to TRBJ2-7, with TRBD1 matching 11 bases. With V trimmed by 11 bases and J by 5 bases, 5 bases remained unmatched. The length of the CDR3 is 12 residues. Germline loops: CDR1 SNHLY, CDR2 FYNNEI. CDR3 sequence: CARKGQGDEQYF. Partial CDR3 DNA: TGTGCCCGAAAGGGACAGGGGGACGAG.

In the case of this clone: The CDR3 goes on 3 residues after the read ends, and that part is filled in from the germline J gene. The J gene is TRBJ1-2, the V gene TRBV5-4; possibly TRBD1 for D (5 bases). The CDR3 spans 13 residues. Germline CDR1 is SGHNT and CDR2 is YYREEE (reference sequence). CDR3 sequence: CASSSQGSYDYTF. The sequenced CDR3 bases are TGTGCCAGCAGCTCCCAGGGTTCCTACGAC. Full variable domain (remainder filled in from reference TRBV5-4 and TRBJ1-2): ETGVTQSPTHLIKTRGQQVTLRCSSQSGHNTVSWYQQALGQGPQFIFQYYREEENGRGNFPPRFSGLQFPNYSSELNVNALELDDSALYLCASSSQGSYDYTFGSGTRLTVV.

The covered CDR3 bases are TGTGCCAGCTCACTCGGGACTAGCGGGAGGTATCGAGGTGAG. Encoded protein: CASSLGTSGRYRGE. The whole CDR3 region reads CASSLGTSGRYRGEQFF. The chain joins TRBV18 to TRBJ2-1, with 15 bases aligning to TRBD2. The CDR3 extends 3 residues past the end of the read, so its final part is completed from the germline J gene. Trimming took 4 bases from V and 9 from J; bases not matched to a gene: 10. The CDR3 contains 17 residues. Germline CDR1 reads KGHSH; CDR2 reads LQKENI.

A note on this clone: The CDR3 end falls 3 residues outside the read, so it is completed with the germline J gene. V usage is TRBV7-2 and J usage is TRBJ2-7, with 11 bases fitting TRBD1. Germline CDR1 and CDR2: SGHTA and FQGNSA. Losses at the gene ends were 6 bases for V and 3 bases for J; bases not matched to a gene: 7. The CDR3 loop spans 15 amino acids. CDR3 DNA (partial): TGTGCCAGCAGTCTAGGACAGGGGGCGTTCTACGAG. Translated, it gives CASSLGQGAFYE. Given in full, the CDR3 is CASSLGQGAFYEQYF.

Note on this clone: The CDR3 goes on 3 residues after the read ends, and that part is filled in from the germline J gene. The chain is built from TRBV11-3 and TRBJ1-2; the match to TRBD1 covers 9 bases. This CDR3 region has 13 residues. The J segment lost 7 bases and the V segment lost 4 bases, leaving 4 bases of the junction unmatched. CDR1 is SGHNT and CDR2 is YENEEA in the germline V gene. The CDR3 DNA, read in part, is TGTGCCAGCAGCTGGGGACAGGGTTTTGGC. The encoded protein is CASSWGQGFG. The whole CDR3 sequence is CASSWGQGFGYTF.

Of note for this clone: The CDR3 goes on 3 residues after the read ends, and that part is filled in from the germline J gene. This sequence joins TRBV19 and TRBJ2-3; 7 bases align to TRBD2. CDR1 and CDR2 from the germline V gene are LNHDA and SQIVND (reference sequence). This CDR3 spans 13 amino acids. The CDR3 DNA, read in part, is TGTGCCAGTAGTCCCAGGGAGGGAAGGCCG. Translated, it gives CASSPREGRP. The whole CDR3 is CASSPREGRPQYF. The full variable domain, in which reference TRBV19 and TRBJ2-3 provide the parts outside the CDR3, is DGGITQSPKYLFRKEGQNVTLSCEQNLNHDAMYWYRQDPGQGLRLIYYSQIVNDFQKGDIAEGYSVSREKKESFPLTVTSAQKNPTAFYLCASSPREGRPQYFGPGTRLTVL.

About this clone: The read is 3 residues too short to cover the CDR3 end, so that end is filled in from the germline J gene. Other nucleotide sequences in the sample specify the same CDR3. This chain connects TRBV11-2 to TRBJ1-6; D is ambiguous. V dropped 3 bases and J dropped 8 bases, with 8 bases sitting between them. The germline V gene has CDR1 SGHAT and CDR2 FQNNGV. The CDR3 covers 13 residues. CDR3 DNA (partial): TGTGCCAGCAGCTTGGCGCAGGATTCACCC. Translated, it gives CASSLAQDSP. The entire CDR3 is CASSLAQDSPLHF.

Worth noting for this clone: Read coverage stops 3 residues before the CDR3 terminus; the germline J gene supplies the remainder. The rearrangement joins TRBV12-3 or TRBV12-4 to TRBJ2-1; 14 positions match TRBD2. V trimming: 3 bases; J trimming: 7 bases; junction bases outside the gene matches: 11. This CDR3 contains 18 residues. The sequenced part of the CDR3 DNA is TGTGCCAGCAGTTTTCGAAGGACTAGCGGGGGGTCGGGGAATGAG. Its translation: CASSFRRTSGGSGNE. The entire CDR3 sequence reads CASSFRRTSGGSGNEQFF.

Worth noting for this clone: The CDR3 end is not reached by the read, which stops 3 residues before it; the germline J gene fills it in. In the same sample, other DNA sequences code for this CDR3. The rearrangement uses TRBV20-1 and TRBJ2-4, with D possibly TRBD2 on 6 matching bases. V lost 6 bases, J lost 0 bases, and 12 bases lay in between. The CDR3 sequence is 14 residues long. Germline V gene lookup returns CDR1 DFQATT and CDR2 SNEGSKA (reference sequence). This CDR3 reads CSARGTGAKNIQYF. The CDR3 bases that were read are TGCAGTGCCCGGGGGACGGGAGCCAAAAACATT.

Of note for this clone: The CDR3 is cut off 3 residues early in the read; its end comes from the germline J gene. This chain links TRBV11-2 with TRBJ2-7, with 12 bases fitting TRBD2. The CDR3 sequence is 15 residues long. V was pared by 5 bases and J by 2 bases, with 4 bases of the junction left unmatched. Germline V lookup: CDR1 SGHAT, CDR2 FQNNGV. The DNA read from the CDR3 is TGTGCCAGCAGCACCCGGACTAGCGGGACCTACGAG. This codes for CASSTRTSGTYE. In full, the CDR3 is CASSTRTSGTYEQYF.

Remarks on this clone: Sequencing ends 3 residues short of the CDR3 end; the germline J gene provides the rest. The J gene is TRBJ1-2, the V gene TRBV19; 9 bases align to TRBD1. The V and J ends lost 2 bases and 6 bases, in that order; junction bases with no gene match: 7. The CDR3 sequence is 15 residues long. Germline V gene sequence: CDR1 LNHDA, CDR2 SQIVND (reference sequence). This CDR3 reads CASSIHGTGRNGYTF. Partial CDR3 DNA: TGTGCCAGTAGTATACACGGGACAGGGCGGAATGGC.

A remark on this clone: Read coverage stops 3 residues before the CDR3 terminus; the germline J gene supplies the remainder. The chain employs TRBV29-1 and TRBJ2-7; 7 nucleotides line up with TRBD1. The CDR3 is 12 residues long. CDR1 is SQVTM and CDR2 is ANQGSEA in the germline V gene. Losses at the gene ends were 7 bases for V and 2 bases for J; bases not matched to a gene: 5. This CDR3 is CSAKTGTYEQYF. The CDR3 bases that were read are TGCAGCGCGAAGACAGGGACCTACGAG.

For this clone: The read halts 3 residues ahead of the CDR3 end, with the missing end drawn from the germline J gene. The chain recombines TRBV29-1 with TRBJ1-4; perhaps TRBD1 as D (6 bases). CDR1 and CDR2 from the germline V gene are SQVTM and ANQGSEA. Trimming took off 7 bases at V and 0 bases at J, with 18 bases between the two ends. The CDR3 loop spans 16 amino acids. The part of the CDR3 DNA that was read is TGCAGCGCCGGGGACATTATTTCCTCAACTAATGAAAAA. Amino acids: CSAGDIISSTNEK. The CDR3, in full, reads CSAGDIISSTNEKLFF.

In the case of this clone: The CDR3 goes on 3 residues after the read ends, and that part is filled in from the germline J gene. The chain combines TRBV2 with TRBJ1-4; 7 bases map to TRBD1. The CDR3 loop spans 13 amino acids. V lost 7 bases to trimming and J lost 8 bases; unmatched junction nucleotides: 7. Germline CDR1 is SNHLY and CDR2 is FYNNEI. CDR3 in amino acids: CASTRDREEKLFF. CDR3 DNA (partial): TGTGCCAGCACACGAGACAGGGAGGAAAAA.

Of note for this clone: Read coverage stops 3 residues before the CDR3 terminus; the germline J gene supplies the remainder. This chain uses TRBV12-3 or TRBV12-4 with TRBJ1-6, with 8 bases lining up with TRBD1. V trimming: 6 bases; J trimming: 6 bases; junction bases outside the gene matches: 4. This CDR3 spans 14 amino acids. Partial CDR3 DNA: TGTGCCAGCAGATTTGGACAGGGTAATTCACCC. Translation: CASRFGQGNSP. The CDR3 in full is CASRFGQGNSPLHF.

A remark on this clone: The read terminates 3 residues ahead of where the CDR3 ends, so the germline J gene completes it. The chain has TRBV5-1 and TRBJ2-5, with 8 bases lining up with TRBD2. V trimming: 6 bases; J trimming: 4 bases; junction bases outside the gene matches: 8. The germline CDR1 and CDR2 sequences are SGHRS and YFSETQ. This CDR3 is built from 14 residues. The CDR3 bases that were read are TGCGCCAGCAAGGACGGGGGGGCCCCAGAGACC. Amino acids: CASKDGGAPET. The complete CDR3 protein is CASKDGGAPETQYF.

For this clone: The read falls 3 residues short of the CDR3 end, and the missing part is taken from the germline J gene. The chain recombines TRBV24-1 with TRBJ2-5; D possibly corresponds to TRBD2 (6 bases). The CDR3 sequence is 14 residues long. With 1 base removed from V and 5 bases from J, the gap between germline ends came to 10 bases. Germline lookup yields CDR1 KGHDR and CDR2 SFDVKD. CDR3 protein: CATSDFKGGETQYF. The sequenced CDR3 bases are TGTGCCACCAGTGATTTTAAAGGAGGGGAGACC.

In the case of this clone: The DNA ends 3 residues before the CDR3 does, and the rest of the CDR3 is filled in from the germline J gene. The chain couples TRBV2 to TRBJ2-1; possibly TRBD1 or TRBD2 for D (5 bases each). Germline CDR1 and CDR2: SNHLY and FYNNEI. This CDR3 is built from 14 residues. V gave up 3 bases and J gave up 6 bases, with 12 bases separating them. CDR3 sequence: CASSDWAGSNEQFF. CDR3 bases read: TGTGCCAGCAGTGATTGGGCAGGGAGCAATGAG.

Details on this clone: Read sequence stops 3 residues before the CDR3 end, and the germline J gene provides the missing end. The V gene is TRBV29-1, the J gene TRBJ1-1; 7 nucleotides align to TRBD1. The CDR3 totals 13 residues. CDR1 is SQVTM and CDR2 is ANQGSEA in the germline V gene. V dropped 4 bases and J dropped 2; count of bases not matched to a gene: 4. CDR3 bases read: TGCAGCGTTGTGCGAGGGGGCAACACTGAA. Residues: CSVVRGGNTE. The complete CDR3 sequence is CSVVRGGNTEAFF. The variable domain in full, completed from reference TRBV29-1 and TRBJ1-1, reads SAVISQKPSRDICQRGTSLTIQCQVDSQVTMMFWYRQQPGQSLTLIATANQGSEATYESGFVIDKFPISRPNLTFSTLTVSNMSPEDSSIYLCSVVRGGNTEAFFGQGTRLTVV.

Comments on this clone: The read ends 3 residues before the CDR3 terminus; that terminus is restored from the germline J gene. The chain combines TRBV24-1 with TRBJ2-1; a possible D gene is TRBD2 (6 bases). CDR1 is KGHDR, CDR2 SFDVKD, per germline. V dropped 7 bases and J dropped 0 bases, with 15 bases sitting between them. The CDR3 loop spans 16 amino acids. CDR3 bases read: TGTGCCACCAGCCCAGGAGGGGCGAGCTCCTACAATGAG. As protein: CATSPGGASSYNE. The full-length CDR3 reads as CATSPGGASSYNEQFF.